The sequence of this TCR beta chain was determined in a study of cytomegalovirus exposure and HLA in healthy donors. The PCR made use of 60 Vbeta and 13 Jbeta primers. Libraries were prepared by immunoSEQ multiplex PCR; TCRdb keeps only in-frame clonotypes and omits some of them. Of 95,000 to 150,000 clones in the sample, roughly four fifths were seen once. Germline values: CDR1 SGHTA, CDR2 FQGTGA. The CDR3 spans 15 residues. The V gene end was trimmed by 0 bases and the J gene end by 7 bases; junction bases not matched to a gene: 6. Findings and limits, study-wide: The authors reported that TCR beta sequences could predict HLA-A and HLA-B alleles. These predictions were accurate for most subjects in the first cohort.

Remarks on this clone: Its antigen remains unidentified.

The chain is built from TRBV7-3 and TRBJ2-3; the match to TRBD2 covers 8 bases. Sequenced input: PBMCs. The sequence was collected from a woman aged 18-29 years in good health and CMV-seronegative. The CDR3 sequence: CASSLTSGGHYTQYF. The CDR3 DNA reads TGTGCCAGCAGCTTAACGTCGGGGGGGCACTATACGCAGTATTTT.